The T cell receptor (beta chain) described here comes from a study of T cell repertoires in cytomegalovirus infection. This clonotype was seen a handful of times. Antigen: not known. CDR3 size: 16 residues. The V and J ends lost 2 bases and 5 bases, in that order; junction bases with no gene match: 4. TCRdb itself ran the reads through MiXCR, one entry per CDR3 protein. The sample comprises 490,000 or so distinct CDR3 sequences, roughly 10% of which are singletons, and roughly 10% rests with the top ten. Study-wide points: Ex vivo responses were dominated by HLA-C-restricted CMV-specific TCR beta clonotypes.

The rearrangement uses TRBV23-1 and TRBJ2-3, with 13 bases fitting TRBD2. TRBV23-1 is an ORF; its function is uncertain. This sequence was found in a human donor in good health (CMV status not recorded). Some clones in this sample may be carry-over from other donors' samples. The sequenced sample was PBMCs. CDR3 sequence: CASSQPTSGGGDTQYF. CDR3 nucleotide sequence: TGCGCCAGCAGTCAACCCACTAGCGGGGGGGGAGATACGCAGTATTTT.